Described below is a single T cell receptor (beta chain) sequence and its context. V was clipped by 4 bases and J by 4 bases; unmatched bases: 11. The CDR3 has 16 amino acids. The germline V gene has CDR1 MDHEN and CDR2 SYDVKM. Repertoires were generated with immunoSEQ multiplex PCR, while TCRdb's copy carries only in-frame clones and drops some. The table lists 200,000 to 250,000 clones, 88% of them singletons. The sample is drawn from a study of blood T cell repertoires in COVID-19. This receptor was identified in a woman in her twenties or thirties who had been exposed to COVID-19. Sequencing was carried out using PBMCs or T cells enriched from blood (not recorded which). V and J are TRBV28 and TRBJ2-5, with TRBD1 matching 8 bases. Here the CDR3 reads CASSYPLTGAGETQYF. CDR3 bases: TGTGCCAGCAGTTACCCCCTGACAGGGGCGGGAGAGACCCAGTACTTC. Full variable domain (missing parts from reference TRBV28 and TRBJ2-5): DVKVTQSSRYLVKRTGEKVFLECVQDMDHENMFWYRQDPGLGLRLIYFSYDVKMKEKGDIPEGYSVSREKKERFSLILESASTNQTSMYLCASSYPLTGAGETQYFGPGTRLLVL.